This is a list of T cell receptor beta chains from one sample in a study of T cell repertoires in aging, cancer and after chemotherapy. TCRdb re-analysed the multiplex PCR reads in MiXCR, keeping a single row per CDR3 protein. The profile shows 7,000 or so distinct CDR3 sequences, about 29% of them singletons. Specimen: blood. These receptors originate from a human donor with a blood cancer. The donor label of this sample is uncertain. CDR3s include the opening cysteine and the closing phenylalanine or tryptophan. The order of the fields is D gene, V gene, clone size, J gene, CDR3 DNA, CDR3 protein. The D gene is left open where the match is weak. Clone size is given for some rows only: seen once, a few or many times, or a class if the clone is expanded.

NA	TRBV30	few	TRBJ1-1	TGTGCCTGGAGTCCCCAGGGTCTTAACACTGAAGCTTTCTTT	CAWSPQGLNTEAFF
NA	TRBV18	few	TRBJ2-7	TGTGCCAGCTCACCCCGGGGCTACGAGCAGTACTTC	CASSPRGYEQYF
TRBD1	TRBV18	NA	TRBJ1-1	TGTGCCAGCTCAGCCAACGACAGGGGCACTGAAGCTTTCTTT	CASSANDRGTEAFF
NA	TRBV30	few	TRBJ2-7	TGTGCCTTCCGACTGACAGGTATCTCCTACGGGCAGTACTTC	CAFRLTGISYGQYF
NA	TRBV6-2/TRBV6-3	few	TRBJ1-1	TGTGCCAGCAGTTACGTCGGGGCTATGAACACTGAAGCTTTCTTT	CASSYVGAMNTEAFF
TRBD1	TRBV18	NA	TRBJ1-6	TGTGCCAGCTCACCACTTGACAGGGGCTCAACCCTCCACTTT	CASSPLDRGSTLHF
TRBD2	TRBV27	NA	TRBJ2-1	TGTGCCAGCTGTCTAGCGGGGGGCCCTTCCTACAATGAGCAGTTCTTC	CASCLAGGPSYNEQFF
NA	TRBV6-5	NA	TRBJ1-4	TGTGCCAGCACCGAAGGGAGTAACTATAGAGAAAAACTGTTTTTT	CASTEGSNYREKLFF
NA	TRBV7-9	NA	TRBJ2-2	TGTGCCAGCAGCGGCGCCTCCTACAGGGTAACCGGGGAGCTGTTTTTT	CASSGASYRVTGELFF
TRBD1	TRBV5-1	few	TRBJ1-4	TGCGCCAGCAGCAAGGAAAATACAGGGGAGGGAAAACTGTTTTTT	CASSKENTGEGKLFF
NA	TRBV5-6	NA	TRBJ1-1	TGTGCCAGCAGCTTGGGGAGTTACACTGAAGCTTTCTTT	CASSLGSYTEAFF
TRBD1	TRBV12-3/TRBV12-4	NA	TRBJ1-6	TGTGCCAGCAGGTTGGACAGGAGCAATTCACCCCTCCACTTT	CASRLDRSNSPLHF
NA	TRBV12-3/TRBV12-4	NA	TRBJ1-3	TGTGCCAGCAGTGAGGAAGGTCTGGTCTCTGGAAACACCATATATTTT	CASSEEGLVSGNTIYF
NA	TRBV30	few	TRBJ2-7	TGTGCCAGCAGTACCCTCGGGACGGGGCAGTACTTC	CASSTLGTGQYF
NA	TRBV12-3/TRBV12-4	NA	TRBJ1-4	TGTGCCAGCAGTTCCCGGTCAACTAATGAAAAACTGTTTTTT	CASSSRSTNEKLFF
TRBD2	TRBV19	NA	TRBJ2-7	TGTGCCAGTAGTAGCGGGGGGTCCACCTCCTACGAGCAGTACTTC	CASSSGGSTSYEQYF